Reported below is one T cell receptor beta chain. This clone was recorded only once. Its antigen is unknown. Base quality data are lacking; no much larger clone is found one base away. The record originates from a study of cytomegalovirus exposure and HLA in healthy donors (TCRdb year 2017). Background for the entire study: An earlier analysis of roughly 610 of the donors reported 250 to 350 Gb of sequence data and 100 million to 120 million unique TCR beta sequences obtained from about 170 million T cells. Typing coverage varied by locus: about 620-630 donors for A, B, C, DRB1 and DQB1; roughly 560 for DQA1; about 600 for DPA1; under 490 for DPB1. Genome-wide SNP genotypes for about 55% of the 666 donors were used in a later genetic analysis, which treated that subset as a discovery cohort. Four to six DR-DQ haplotypes were handled as single units for association and clustering, since linkage in the cohort was strong. The aim of the study was to test whether cataloging public T cell receptors could identify signatures of past pathogen exposure. The study used immunosequencing to profile the T cell repertoires of approximately 640 subjects and linked those repertoires to cytomegalovirus serostatus. Besides the first cohort of roughly 700 subjects, a separate validation cohort made up of some 110 different subjects was used. The study combined high-throughput TCR immunosequencing, statistical association of individual TCRs with disease status, and machine learning to predict cytomegalovirus infection status. In an earlier analysis of more than 550 of the donors, high-throughput TCR beta sequencing was used to judge whether each TCR beta V gene segment behaved as functional or pseudogenic. Donor age, sex, ethnicity and CMV serostatus were compiled together with the repertoire data. Among about 410 genotyped donors of the cohort, an average of around 240,000 unique TCR beta nucleotide sequences was sequenced per donor, of which 15% to 20% were non-productive. A later analysis re-examined previously published TCR beta repertoires from more than 600 donors and added high-resolution HLA genotyping to investigate patterns of TCR occurrence. The genetic ancestry cluster associated with self-reported Caucasian donors included over 80% of the roughly 400 genotyped donors. The later analysis used no new phenotypic data to find candidate immune exposures, relying instead on TCR beta sequences and their occurrence across donors. Both class I and class II loci were covered by HLA typing, at four-digit resolution. An early release covering 550 to 700 HLA-typed donors comprised about 310 gigabases of sequencing data and around 86 million unique TCR sequences. Every discovery cohort repertoire had been produced on one sequencing platform. What the study reported, not specific to this receptor: Specific HLA alleles were associated with 15,000 to 20,000 TCR beta sequences at a false discovery rate of 0.05 in a later analysis. A later genetic analysis associated a missense DCLRE1C variant with V-gene and J-gene trimming of TCR beta chains, and an independent cohort replicated the association. The classifier was reported to diagnose cytomegalovirus status with high specificity and sensitivity in both the original cohort and the validation cohort. In a later genetic analysis, fewer N-insertions in productive TCRs were reported among donors in an Asian-associated ancestry cluster than the roughly 700-donor mean. In the study, some 160 TCR beta chains were listed as associated with cytomegalovirus. In an earlier analysis of approximately 590 of the donors, most TCR beta V segments appeared in productive rearrangements about 87% or about 30% of the time, broadly matching IMGT annotations. For the cohort, immune exposure information was limited to CMV serostatus. According to a later analysis, most CMV-associated TCR beta chains appeared to be HLA-restricted, and the HLA associations seemed to be driven largely by CMV exposure. According to the authors, the approach could potentially be generalized to other disease states and immunological phenotypes. A group of highly shared sequence variants was considered likely to be a technical artifact of the sequencing pipeline. Only TCR beta chains were sequenced in this cohort, and the absence of alpha or paired-chain data limited detectable features. Some IMGT-functional V segments, including TRBV6-2 and TRBV6-3, could not be distinguished by the 87-base-pair reads and were therefore excluded. Most TCR sequences were seen in very few donors, while some public TCRs were found in many individuals. Because HLA typing was missing for some donors at each locus, association tests included only the typed subset. Compared with equally common non-associated chains, HLA-associated TCR beta chains in a later analysis were more clonally expanded and had lower generation probabilities. In a later analysis, TCR association rates were found to vary across HLA loci, with the most associated TCRs seen for DRB1 alleles and the fewest for HLA-C alleles. Because counts were too low, approximately 15 rarely observed V segments, including chromosome 9 orphons, were excluded from the earlier analysis of 587 of the donors. Several of the top co-occurrence clusters appeared to be linked to parvovirus B19, influenza, CMV and Epstein-Barr virus, according to a later analysis. A further reported finding was that TCR beta sequences accurately predicted the HLA-A and HLA-B alleles for most subjects in the first cohort. Presence/absence analyses assumed roughly uniform sequencing depth across donors, an assumption that may not hold. Linkage disequilibrium might explain the correlated functional status among segregating V segments, but an unknown experimental factor could not be ruled out. A few of the identified cytomegalovirus-associated TCR beta chains were confirmed in vitro to be specific for cytomegalovirus antigens. Strong co-occurrence of HLA alleles, especially DR and DQ, made assigning TCR associations to individual alleles difficult.

The cohort was made up of approximately 670 healthy bone marrow donors. At the time of sampling, all cohort members were nominally healthy, though unrecorded immune exposures were likely present. The donor tested CMV seronegative, placing the donor among the 350 to 400 seronegative members of the cohort. A peripheral blood sample was collected from each donor, and TCR beta sequencing was performed on peripheral blood mononuclear cells. The Qiagen DNeasy Blood Extraction Kit was used to extract genomic DNA from the blood cell samples. Library construction relied on the immunoSEQ multiplex PCR assay. A mixture of 60 forward primers for TCR Vbeta segments and 13 reverse primers for TCR Jbeta segments was used in the multiplex PCR. The CDR3 region of rearranged TCR beta genes was amplified from genomic DNA by a multiplex PCR assay. The amplified TCR beta libraries were sequenced on the Illumina HiSeq System as 87-base-pair reads. On the study's bioinformatics: Across the roughly 640 repertoires, a later analysis counted 78 million or so unique TCR beta chains, some 11 million of which were shared by at least two donors. A nearest-neighbor algorithm error-corrected the raw reads and collapsed the reads into unique sequences, merging closely related sequences to remove PCR and sequencing errors. V, D and J gene segments were assigned by aligning CDR3 sequences to IMGT reference sequences. For a sequence to be retained, a match of at least six nucleotides was required to both a V gene segment and a J gene segment. Rearrangements were called productive when the CDR3 lacked stop codons and stayed in frame with V and J; all others were non-productive. Following IMGT convention, CDR3 was defined as the stretch from the second conserved V-encoded cysteine up to the conserved J-encoded phenylalanine. The earlier analysis of about 570 of the donors excluded any sequence lacking an unambiguous match to a single V gene segment. An earlier analysis of a few hundred of the donors called V segments functional above 56.7% productive rearrangements and segregating when the between-donor standard deviation exceeded 5%. A statistical classification framework was built to diagnose cytomegalovirus status from the catalog of TCR beta chain sequences. In a later analysis, TCR nucleotide sequences were compared against IMGT/GENE-DB human TR gene sequences so that V and J genes could be assigned. A later analysis assigned CDR3 sequences and most-parsimonious VDJ recombination scenarios with the TCRdist pipeline. A later analysis defined each TCR beta chain by its CDR3 amino acid sequence plus V-gene family, and excluded reads lacking a unique V-gene family. As a way to deal with suspected cross-contamination and a sequencing artifact, a later analysis dropped over 550 nucleotide sequences that were highly shared and had low generation probability. A later analysis calculated a clonal expansion index for each public chain from normalized within-repertoire ranks of inferred template counts. A later analysis computed generation probabilities with a VDJ recombination model fitted to out-of-frame rearrangements, and checked the results against IGoR. Hypergeometric tests were used in a later analysis to score TCR-TCR, TCR-HLA and TCR-CMV co-occurrence, with a repertoire-size bias correction applied to the TCR pairs. In a later analysis, false discovery rates were estimated by permuting HLA or CMV assignments 20 times. In a later analysis, co-occurring TCRs were grouped with DBSCAN, and TCRdist sequence similarity was added when clustering was performed within HLA-allele-positive subsets. Co-occurrence clustering excluded repertoires with fewer than 30,000 or more than 120,000 public chains, plus five with anomalous nucleotide sharing. Imported from immuneACCESS, the table was reduced by TCRdb to in-frame sequences with V and J called. These copies leave out some clones; in studies compared against another copy, an unresolved V gene accounts for under half, and the cause of the remainder is not known. From that table come the V and J calls and clone size; the DNA was used to work out D and trimming. For this sample there are hundreds of thousands of clones; roughly 80% appear just once. The biggest ten clones account for 3.5% to 4% of the sample.

According to the germline V gene (reference sequence), CDR1 reads GTSNPN and CDR2 reads SVGIG. The CDR3 spans 13 residues, from the cysteine through the phenylalanine. This entry keeps only the CDR3 DNA: 39 bases, framed from base 1. Here the chain combines TRBV30 and TRBJ2-5, with 7 bases in between that match TRBD2. The DNA end lines up better with TRBJ2-7; the J call may be wrong. Source material: PBMCs. This receptor was identified in a male donor in good health and CMV-seronegative. CDR3 loop: CAWLMAGAYEQYF. The nucleotide sequence reads as follows: TGTGCCTGGCTTATGGCGGGGGCCTACGAGCAGTACTTC.